This is a list of T cell receptor beta chains from one sample in a study of blood T cell repertoires in COVID-19. The table came from immunoSEQ multiplex PCR; TCRdb's copy has only in-frame clones and leaves some out. The table records 200,000 to 300,000 clones, around 90% of them present only once. Sequencing used PBMCs or T cells enriched from blood (not recorded which). The receptors shown here come from a woman in her 30s with acute COVID-19. CDR3s include the opening cysteine and the closing phenylalanine or tryptophan. A D gene is named only where the DNA matches it firmly. Expanded clones get a size class; other rows say once, few or many, or leave the size out.

>TRBV5-1|NA|NA|15|TRBJ2-1
TGCGCCAGCAGCTTGGAGGGGCCCTCGGAGAATGAGCAGTTCTTC
CASSLEGPSENEQFF
>TRBV5-1|NA|TRBD1|15|TRBJ1-4
TGCGCCAGCAGCCATGGACAGGGCAGTAATGAAAAACTGTTTTTT
CASSHGQGSNEKLFF
>TRBV25-1|NA|NA|14|TRBJ2-7
TGTGCCAGCAGTGAATACGGGGGCTCCTACGAGCAGTACTTC
CASSEYGGSYEQYF
>TRBV7-2|NA|NA|15|TRBJ1-6
TGTGCCAGCAGCTCCCACAAGAGGGTAAATTCACCCCTCCACTTT
CASSSHKRVNSPLHF
>TRBV30|NA|TRBD1|11|TRBJ2-7
TGTGCCTGGGACAGGGGGCTCGAGCAGTACTTC
CAWDRGLEQYF
>TRBV20-1|NA|TRBD1|16|TRBJ2-1
TGCAGTGCTAGTAAGGGGCGACACCGACAGGGAAATGAGCAGTTCTTC
CSASKGRHRQGNEQFF
>TRBV7-9|NA|NA|14|TRBJ2-3
TGTGCCAGCAGCTTAGGGGGGGACAGCGGTACGCAGTATTTT
CASSLGGDSGTQYF
>TRBV19|many|NA|15|TRBJ2-7
TGTGCCAGTAGTGTCGGACAGAGGAGCTCCTACGAGCAGTACTTC
CASSVGQRSSYEQYF
>TRBV4-3|NA|TRBD2|16|TRBJ2-1
TGCGCCAGCAGCCAAGTAAAGCGGGGGGCCCAGAATGAGCAGTTCTTC
CASSQVKRGAQNEQFF
>TRBV12-3/TRBV12-4|NA|NA|13|TRBJ1-2
TGTGCCAGCAGTTGGGAGGGGAGGTATGGCTACACCTTC
CASSWEGRYGYTF
>TRBV4-1|NA|NA|16|TRBJ2-3
TGCGCCAGCAGCCAAGATCAGAGGGTTGACACAGATACGCAGTATTTT
CASSQDQRVDTDTQYF
>TRBV29-1|NA|NA|13|TRBJ2-1
TGCAGCGTTGAAGGACAGCCAGGGAATGAGCAGTTCTTC
CSVEGQPGNEQFF
>TRBV2|NA|TRBD1|17|TRBJ1-2
TGTGCCAGCAGGGAGTCCCGGGACAGGGGATCTAACTATGGCTACACCTTC
CASRESRDRGSNYGYTF
>TRBV6-1|once|NA|15|TRBJ1-2
TGTGCCAGCAGTGAAGCTGGGGACATCGGCTATGGCTACACCTTC
CASSEAGDIGYGYTF
>TRBV11-2|NA|NA|15|TRBJ2-2
TGTGCCAGCAGCTTAGATCGCGAGGCGCCCGGGGAGCTGTTTTTT
CASSLDREAPGELFF
>TRBV10-1|NA|TRBD2|15|TRBJ2-2
TGCGCCAGCAGTGATGGAACTAGCGGCAGAGCGGAGCTGTTTTTT
CASSDGTSGRAELFF
>TRBV18|NA|NA|16|TRBJ1-5
TGTGCCAGCTCACAGGGGGGGGCCAGCCTCAATCAGCCCCAGCATTTT
CASSQGGASLNQPQHF
>TRBV4-3|NA|NA|15|TRBJ1-1
TGCGCCAGCAGCCATACATACGGGGTGAACACTGAAGCTTTCTTT
CASSHTYGVNTEAFF
>TRBV7-2|NA|NA|15|TRBJ1-2
TGTGCCAGCAGGCAGAGGGAAACGAGGTTCTATGGCTACACCTTC
CASRQRETRFYGYTF
>TRBV2|NA|TRBD1|19|TRBJ2-2
TGTGCCAGCAGTGAAGCGGGGACAGGGGCGATCCCGAACACCGGGGAGCTGTTTTTT
CASSEAGTGAIPNTGELFF
>TRBV7-2|NA|NA|16|TRBJ1-5
TGTGCCAGCAGCTTTAATTCCGGTCTAGGCAATCAGCCCCAGCATTTT
CASSFNSGLGNQPQHF
>TRBV10-3|once|NA|17|TRBJ1-1
TGTGCCATCAGTGAGCTTCGGGCGACAGTCATGAACACTGAAGCTTTCTTT
CAISELRATVMNTEAFF